These 32 T cell receptor beta chains were sequenced from one sample in a study of OX40 agonist ivuxolimab in advanced cancers. Measured with immunoSEQ multiplex PCR; TCRdb has only the in-frame clones, and not every one. Of about 150,000 clones listed, approximately 94% are singletons. Sequencing was performed on CD4+ or CD8+ T cells sorted from blood, taken in a trial of the OX40 agonist ivuxolimab. These receptors were taken from an adult with an advanced solid tumor such as melanoma, head and neck, liver or kidney cancer.

This clone has only one observation. CDR3 protein: CASSFRWSDRVNEKLFF. Written as DNA, the CDR3 is TGTGCCAGCAGTTTCCGGTGGTCGGACCGGGTTAATGAAAAACTGTTTTTT. The chain uses TRBV28 and TRBJ1-4, with unresolved D. Germline CDR1 is MDHEN and CDR2 is SYDVKM. V lost 3 bases and J lost 4, with 18 bases in between. The CDR3 has 17 residues.

The rearrangement links TRBV29-1 to TRBJ2-7; 7 positions match TRBD1. The CDR3 runs 14 residues. Losses at the gene ends were 6 bases for V and 4 bases for J; bases not matched to a gene: 12. Germline CDR1 reads SQVTM; CDR2 reads ANQGSEA. The CDR3 DNA is TGCAGCGTCAAACTCCGGGACAGCAGTTACGAGCAGTACTTC. Protein product: CSVKLRDSSYEQYF.

This chain links TRBV19 with TRBJ2-2, with D possibly called TRBD1 or TRBD2 (5 bases each). Trimming left V 5 bases short and J 4 bases short, with 26 bases between. CDR3 length: 19 amino acids. Germline CDR1 is LNHDA and CDR2 is SQIVND (reference sequence). The CDR3 loop is CASSSKYDRGGAGTGELFF. The DNA for the CDR3 is TGTGCCAGTAGTTCAAAGTACGATAGGGGCGGCGCGGGCACCGGGGAGCTGTTTTTT.

This chain links TRBV28 with TRBJ1-4, with D hard to call. CDR3 length: 16 residues. The germline V gene has CDR1 MDHEN and CDR2 SYDVKM. Trimming removed 6 bases from V and 2 bases from J, with 16 bases in between. CDR3 coding DNA: TGTGCCAGCAGCCCCTCCTTAGCTGGCACTAATGAAAAACTGTTTTTT. It translates to CASSPSLAGTNEKLFF.

Concerning this clone: Other DNA sequences in the same sample also yield this CDR3. This chain uses TRBV18 with TRBJ2-7; tentatively, D is TRBD1 (7 bases). Germline V gives CDR1 KGHSH, CDR2 LQKENI. The CDR3 loop spans 13 amino acids. V was shortened by 5 bases and J by 1 base, with 9 bases between the two germline ends. The CDR3 region is CASSAGQSYEQYF. In DNA form, the CDR3 reads TGTGCCAGCTCAGCGGGACAGTCCTACGAGCAGTACTTC.

The CDR3: CASSYSPTGSSYEQYF. CDR3 sequence (DNA): TGTGCCAGCAGTTACTCCCCCACAGGGAGCTCCTACGAGCAGTACTTC. This chain uses TRBV6-5 with TRBJ2-7, with D maybe TRBD1 (6 bases). The CDR3 is made up of 16 amino acids. Germline values: CDR1 MNHEY, CDR2 SVGAGI. The V and J ends lost 0 bases and 0 bases respectively, with 12 bases between them.

The rearrangement links TRBV7-7 to TRBJ1-1; D unresolved. With 8 bases removed from V and 5 bases from J, the gap between germline ends came to 21 bases. From germline, CDR1 is SSHAT and CDR2 FNYEAQ (reference sequence). This CDR3 is built from 15 residues. The DNA of the CDR3 is TGTGCCAGCCCCCTCGGGTCCCCCTCGGGGACTGAAGCTTTCTTT. Residues: CASPLGSPSGTEAFF.

The CDR3 bases are TGTGCCACCAGCAGAGGGGCAGGGACTCCAACTAATGAAAAACTGTTTTTT. The encoded protein is CATSRGAGTPTNEKLFF. The chain carries TRBV15 and TRBJ1-4; possible D gene TRBD1, 5 bases. V dropped 1 base and J dropped 0 bases, with 12 bases sitting between them. This CDR3 spans 17 amino acids. Germline lookup yields CDR1 LNHNV and CDR2 YYDKDF (reference sequence).

The rearrangement links TRBV28 to TRBJ2-3; 12 nucleotides line up with TRBD1. The V gene's germline CDR1 is MDHEN and CDR2 SYDVKM. J was trimmed by 3 bases and V by 3 bases; bases with no gene match: 7. This CDR3 has 17 amino acids. This chain's CDR3 is CASSLLGQGAGTDTQYF. The CDR3, as DNA: TGTGCCAGCAGTTTGCTGGGACAGGGGGCTGGGACAGATACGCAGTATTTT.

The chain uses TRBV27 and TRBJ2-1, with TRBD2 matching over 15 bases. With V trimmed by 5 bases and J by 6 bases, 8 bases remained unmatched. Per germline, CDR1 MNHEY and CDR2 SMNVEV (reference sequence). This CDR3 region has 17 residues. The CDR3 loop is CASSPQPGLAGGNEQFF. The CDR3 DNA reads TGTGCCAGCAGTCCCCAACCGGGACTAGCGGGAGGCAATGAGCAGTTCTTC.

The chain couples TRBV27 to TRBJ1-1; D possibly corresponds to TRBD1 (6 bases). The V gene lost 2 bases and the J gene lost 1 base, with 14 bases spanning the gap. The germline V gene has CDR1 MNHEY and CDR2 SMNVEV (reference sequence). The CDR3 totals 16 residues. The CDR3 sequence is CASSLGAGDTNTEAFF. DNA of the CDR3: TGTGCCAGCAGTTTAGGGGCAGGGGATACGAACACTGAAGCTTTCTTT.

The rearrangement links TRBV7-2 to TRBJ1-2; possible D gene TRBD1, 6 bases. The germline CDR1 and CDR2 sequences are SGHTA and FQGNSA. The CDR3 loop spans 14 amino acids. Trimming cost V 3 bases and J 6 bases, with 14 bases left between them. CDR3: CASSFSRGGDGYTF. The CDR3 DNA reads TGTGCCAGCAGCTTCAGCAGGGGAGGGGATGGCTACACCTTC.

The V gene is TRBV10-3, the J gene TRBJ2-7, with D perhaps TRBD1 or TRBD2 (5 bases each). Germline CDR1 reads ENHRY; CDR2 reads SYGVKD. The CDR3 has 14 amino acids. V was shortened by 0 bases and J by 5 bases, with 11 bases between the two germline ends. The CDR3 DNA follows: TGTGCCATCAGTGAGTCGAGGCAGGGAGACGAGCAGTACTTC. Translation: CAISESRQGDEQYF.

V is TRBV2 and J is TRBJ2-7; D possibly corresponds to TRBD1 (6 bases). The V gene lost 6 bases and the J gene lost 0 bases, with 12 bases spanning the gap. The CDR3 totals 14 residues. The germline V gene has CDR1 SNHLY and CDR2 FYNNEI. The CDR3 is CASSPGQLSYEQYF. In DNA form, the CDR3 reads TGTGCCAGCAGCCCCGGACAGCTCTCCTACGAGCAGTACTTC.

The chain is built from TRBV28 and TRBJ2-5; D is unresolved. Matching the DNA end better, TRBJ2-7 makes the J call doubtful. The CDR3 extends over 13 amino acids. Germline lookup yields CDR1 MDHEN and CDR2 SYDVKM. Written as DNA, the CDR3 is TGTGCCAGCAACTTGCCGGGCATCTACGAGCAGTACTTC. Protein sequence: CASNLPGIYEQYF.

The genes are TRBV9 and TRBJ2-1; TRBD2 might be the D (6 bases). V lost 1 base, J lost 6 bases, and 14 bases lay in between. Germline assignment: CDR1 SGDLS and CDR2 YYNGEE. This CDR3 spans 15 amino acids. The CDR3 sequence is CASSVRGDWGNEQFF. CDR3 in DNA: TGTGCCAGCAGCGTAAGAGGGGACTGGGGCAATGAGCAGTTCTTC.

This clone was observed a single time. The chain joins TRBV30 to TRBJ1-6; D perhaps matches TRBD1 (6 bases). The CDR3 spans 13 residues. CDR1 GTSNPN and CDR2 SVGIG come from the germline V gene (reference sequence). V lost 5 bases, J lost 6 bases, and 11 bases lay in between. The CDR3 coding sequence is TGTGCCTGGGGACAGAACTTTAATTCACCCCTCCACTTT. Protein product: CAWGQNFNSPLHF.

The J gene is TRBJ2-3, the V gene TRBV15, with TRBD2 matching 13 bases. Germline V gene data show CDR1 as LNHNV and CDR2 as YYDKDF (reference sequence). With V trimmed by 2 bases and J by 5 bases, 7 bases remained unmatched. The CDR3 runs to 17 residues. The CDR3: CATSRPGLAGEIDTQYF. DNA of the CDR3: TGTGCCACCAGCAGACCTGGACTAGCGGGGGAGATAGATACGCAGTATTTT.

This clone showed up just a few times. CDR3 sequence reads: CASRKPGTANTEAFF. In nucleotides, the CDR3 is TGTGCCAGCAGAAAGCCCGGGACAGCGAACACTGAAGCTTTCTTT. The rearrangement links TRBV27 to TRBJ1-1; the match to TRBD1 covers 7 bases. Germline V lookup: CDR1 MNHEY, CDR2 SMNVEV (reference sequence). The length of the CDR3 is 15 residues. Trimming cost V 6 bases and J 1 base; bases outside gene matches: 8.

The V call is TRBV11-2, the J call TRBJ2-7; no firm D call. V dropped 0 bases and J dropped 4 bases, with 7 bases sitting between them. This CDR3 is 13 amino acids long. Germline CDR1 SGHAT, CDR2 FQNNGV. For the CDR3, the DNA is TGTGCCAGCAGCTTAGATCTTGAGTACGAGCAGTACTTC. Protein sequence: CASSLDLEYEQYF.

The chain joins TRBV28 to TRBJ1-2; no clear D gene. The CDR3 has 12 amino acids. In germline, CDR1 is MDHEN, CDR2 SYDVKM. Deletions cut 7 bases from V and 8 bases from J, with 14 bases between. The CDR3 sequence: CASMNEGGGYTF. As DNA, the CDR3 is TGTGCCAGCATGAACGAGGGTGGAGGCTACACCTTC.

The chain joins TRBV28 to TRBJ1-1; 8 positions agree with TRBD1. The length of the CDR3 is 17 residues. J gave up 1 base and V 6 bases, and 13 bases lay outside the gene matches. CDR1 and CDR2 (germline): MDHEN, SYDVKM. CDR3 region: CASRPQGASSWNTEAFF. The CDR3 DNA is TGTGCCAGCAGGCCTCAGGGGGCGAGCTCTTGGAACACTGAAGCTTTCTTT.

This clone was detected only a few times. The chain uses TRBV5-1 and TRBJ1-6, with 10 bases lining up with TRBD1. The CDR3 is made up of 16 amino acids. The germline V gene has CDR1 SGHRS and CDR2 YFSETQ. J was trimmed by 4 bases and V by 4 bases; bases with no gene match: 5. CDR3 in DNA: TGCGCCAGCAGCGGGACAGGGGCTCAGTATAATTCACCCCTCCACTTT. Amino acids: CASSGTGAQYNSPLHF.

This clone was recorded only once. This chain uses TRBV5-4 with TRBJ2-3, with D possibly being TRBD1 (6 bases). The V gene's germline CDR1 is SGHNT and CDR2 YYREEE (reference sequence). Between the trimmed V and J ends, which lost 4 bases and 4 bases, there was a span of 13 bases. This CDR3 has 14 residues. The CDR3 DNA is TGTGCCAGCAGCGTGACAGGAATGGCAGATACGCAGTATTTT. Translation: CASSVTGMADTQYF.

This clone was observed once. The chain has TRBV5-1 and TRBJ1-2, with D possibly TRBD1 on 6 matching bases. V dropped 2 bases and J dropped 6 bases, with 14 bases sitting between them. Germline V CDR1 and CDR2: SGHRS, YFSETQ. The CDR3 covers 14 residues. Written as DNA, the CDR3 is TGCGCCAGCAGCTTCACAGGGATCTTGGATGGCTACACCTTC. This codes for CASSFTGILDGYTF.

The chain links TRBV5-6 to TRBJ2-5; 10 bases align to TRBD1. The CDR3 covers 15 residues. The V gene end was trimmed by 0 bases and the J gene end by 5 bases; junction bases not matched to a gene: 4. CDR1 and CDR2 (germline): SGHDT, YYEEEE. Here the CDR3 reads CASSLAVGQGETQYF. As DNA, the CDR3 is TGTGCCAGCAGCTTGGCCGTGGGACAGGGGGAGACCCAGTACTTC.

This chain links TRBV27 with TRBJ1-5, with D tentatively TRBD1 (5 bases). This CDR3 region has 15 residues. Germline V gene sequence: CDR1 MNHEY, CDR2 SMNVEV (reference sequence). Between the trimmed V and J ends, which lost 2 bases and 4 bases, there was a span of 12 bases. As DNA, the CDR3 is TGTGCCAGCAGTTTAGGCGGGGCAGGGAATCAGCCCCAGCATTTT. Protein sequence: CASSLGGAGNQPQHF.

The V call is TRBV29-1, the J call TRBJ1-5, with a weak D call TRBD1 (6 bases). Germline V gene data show CDR1 as SQVTM and CDR2 as ANQGSEA. The V end lost 4 bases, the J end lost 0 bases, and 13 bases lay between the germline ends. CDR3 length: 15 amino acids. The CDR3 DNA is TGCAGCGTTGGCCCAGAGGGGGATAGCAATCAGCCCCAGCATTTT. Its translation: CSVGPEGDSNQPQHF.

V and J are TRBV19 and TRBJ1-1; D perhaps matches TRBD1 (5 bases). In germline, CDR1 is LNHDA, CDR2 SQIVND (reference sequence). Trimming took off 2 bases at V and 0 bases at J, with 10 bases between the two ends. The CDR3 is 15 residues long. CDR3 bases: TGTGCCAGTAGTATAAGGGGAAGCCTGAACACTGAAGCTTTCTTT. It codes for CASSIRGSLNTEAFF.

The gene calls are TRBV2 and TRBJ2-7; perhaps TRBD1 as D (6 bases). Germline V gene sequence: CDR1 SNHLY, CDR2 FYNNEI. The V and J ends lost 2 bases and 0 bases respectively, with 20 bases between them. This CDR3 is built from 18 residues. CDR3 nucleotide sequence: TGTGCCAGCAGTGAATCCCGTGGAACAGGGATTAGCTCCTACGAGCAGTACTTC. It specifies CASSESRGTGISSYEQYF.

V and J are TRBV28 and TRBJ1-1; D may be TRBD1 (5 bases). The CDR3 loop spans 15 amino acids. Germline V gene data show CDR1 as MDHEN and CDR2 as SYDVKM. Trimming left V 6 bases short and J 5 bases short, with 19 bases between. The chain's CDR3 is CASSPPLQGGTEAFF. The CDR3 coding sequence is TGTGCCAGCAGCCCCCCCCTGCAGGGAGGGACTGAAGCTTTCTTT.

This sequence joins TRBV10-3 and TRBJ1-4; 8 positions agree with TRBD1. The CDR3 contains 15 residues. Germline-derived CDR1 and CDR2 are ENHRY and SYGVKD. With V trimmed by 4 bases and J by 7 bases, 8 bases remained unmatched. The DNA of the CDR3 is TGTGCCATCAGTGCGTCGGACAGGGCAAGTGAAAAACTGTTTTTT. This translates into CAISASDRASEKLFF.